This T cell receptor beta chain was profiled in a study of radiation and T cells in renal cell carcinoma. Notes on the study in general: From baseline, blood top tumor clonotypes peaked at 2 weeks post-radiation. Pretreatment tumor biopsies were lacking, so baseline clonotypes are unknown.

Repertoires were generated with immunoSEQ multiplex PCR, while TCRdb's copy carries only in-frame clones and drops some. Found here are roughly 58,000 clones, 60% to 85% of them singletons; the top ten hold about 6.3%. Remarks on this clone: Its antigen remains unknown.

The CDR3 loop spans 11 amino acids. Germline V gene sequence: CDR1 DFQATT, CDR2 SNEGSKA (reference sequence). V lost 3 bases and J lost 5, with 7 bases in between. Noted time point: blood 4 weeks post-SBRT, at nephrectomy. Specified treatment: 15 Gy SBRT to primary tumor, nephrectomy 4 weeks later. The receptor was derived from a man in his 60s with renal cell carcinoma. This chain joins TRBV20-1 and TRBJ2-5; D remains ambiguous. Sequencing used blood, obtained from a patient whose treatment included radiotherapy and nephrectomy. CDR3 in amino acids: CSARVGETQYF. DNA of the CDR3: TGCAGTGCTAGGGTTGGGGAGACCCAGTACTTC.